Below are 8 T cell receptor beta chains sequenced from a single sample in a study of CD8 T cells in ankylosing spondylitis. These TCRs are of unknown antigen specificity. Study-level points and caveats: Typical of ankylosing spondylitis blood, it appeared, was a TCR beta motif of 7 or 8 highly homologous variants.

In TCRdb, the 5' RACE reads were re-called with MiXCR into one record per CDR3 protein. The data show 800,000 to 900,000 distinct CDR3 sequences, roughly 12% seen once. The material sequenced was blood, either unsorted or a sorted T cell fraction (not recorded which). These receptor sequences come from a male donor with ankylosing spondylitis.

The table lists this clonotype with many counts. CDR3 nucleotide sequence: TGTGCCAGCAGTTCGGGACAGGGCGGGTCACCCCTCCACTTT. Translated, it gives CASSSGQGGSPLHF. The chain recombines TRBV12-3 or TRBV12-4 with TRBJ1-6; TRBD1 agrees at 9 bases. V dropped 4 bases and J dropped 10; count of bases not matched to a gene: 5. This CDR3 has 14 amino acids.

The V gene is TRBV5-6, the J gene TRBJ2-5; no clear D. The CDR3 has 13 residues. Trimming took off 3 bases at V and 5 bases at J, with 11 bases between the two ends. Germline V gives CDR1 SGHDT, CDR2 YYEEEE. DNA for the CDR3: TGTGCCAGCAGCTATACTTCCACGGAGACCCAGTACTTC. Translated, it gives CASSYTSTETQYF.

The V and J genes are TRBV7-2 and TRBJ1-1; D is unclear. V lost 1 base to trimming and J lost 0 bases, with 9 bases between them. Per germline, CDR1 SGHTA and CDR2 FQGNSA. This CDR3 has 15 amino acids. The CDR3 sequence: CASSLGPFMNTEAFF. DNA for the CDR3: TGTGCCAGCAGCTTAGGGCCCTTTATGAACACTGAAGCTTTCTTT. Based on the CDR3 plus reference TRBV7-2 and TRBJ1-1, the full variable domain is GAGVSQSPSNKVTEKGKDVELRCDPISGHTALYWYRQSLGQGLEFLIYFQGNSAPDKSGLPSDRFSAERTGGSVSTLTIQRTQQEDSAVYLCASSLGPFMNTEAFFGQGTRLTVV.

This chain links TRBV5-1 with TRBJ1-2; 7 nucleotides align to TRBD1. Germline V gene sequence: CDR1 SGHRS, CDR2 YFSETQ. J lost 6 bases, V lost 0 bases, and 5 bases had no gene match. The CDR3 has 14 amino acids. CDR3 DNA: TGCGCCAGCAGCTTGGGAGGGGGCAATAATGGCTACACCTTC. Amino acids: CASSLGGGNNGYTF.

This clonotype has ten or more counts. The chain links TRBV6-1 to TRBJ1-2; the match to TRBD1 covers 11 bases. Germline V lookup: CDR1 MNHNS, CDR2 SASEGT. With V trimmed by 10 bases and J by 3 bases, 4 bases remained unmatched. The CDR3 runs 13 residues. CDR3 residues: CATRDRGDYGYTF. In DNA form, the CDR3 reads TGTGCCACCCGGGACAGGGGGGACTATGGCTACACCTTC.

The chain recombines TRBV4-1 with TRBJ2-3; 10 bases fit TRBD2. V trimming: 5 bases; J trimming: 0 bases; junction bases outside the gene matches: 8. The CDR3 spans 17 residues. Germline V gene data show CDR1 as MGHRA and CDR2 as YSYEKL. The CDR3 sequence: CASSAQLAGLSTDTQYF. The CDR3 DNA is TGCGCCAGCAGCGCACAACTAGCGGGACTGAGCACAGATACGCAGTATTTT.

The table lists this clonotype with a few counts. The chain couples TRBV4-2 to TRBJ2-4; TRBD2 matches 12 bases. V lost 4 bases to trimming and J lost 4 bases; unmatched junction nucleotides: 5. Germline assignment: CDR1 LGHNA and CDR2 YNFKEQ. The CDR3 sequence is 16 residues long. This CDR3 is CASSRPTSGSKNIQYF. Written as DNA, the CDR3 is TGTGCCAGCAGCCGACCGACTAGCGGGAGTAAAAACATTCAGTACTTC.

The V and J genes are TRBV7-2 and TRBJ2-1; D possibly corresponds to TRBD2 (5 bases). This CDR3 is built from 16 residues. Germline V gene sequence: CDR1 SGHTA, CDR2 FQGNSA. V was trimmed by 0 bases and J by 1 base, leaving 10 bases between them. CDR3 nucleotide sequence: TGTGCCAGCAGCTTAGCGCGGGCGGATTCCTACAATGAGCAGTTCTTC. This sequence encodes CASSLARADSYNEQFF.